The rows below give T cell receptor beta chains drawn from one sample of a study of PD-1 blockade in classical Hodgkin lymphoma. The protocol was immunoSEQ multiplex PCR, while the TCRdb copy is restricted to in-frame clones and leaves out a portion. Among 15,000 to 20,000 clones, roughly 80% were seen once, and the ten largest hold around 17%. The specimen comprised peripheral blood mononuclear cells (PBMCs), sampled before the second cycle of nivolumab. These receptors all stem from a human donor with classical Hodgkin lymphoma. CDR3s include the opening cysteine and the closing phenylalanine or tryptophan. The order of the fields is clone size, D gene, V gene, J gene, CDR3 protein, CDR3 DNA. D genes are given only for firm matches. The size field is filled for only some rows; it gives once, few, many or a size class.

NA,NA,TRBV6-1,TRBJ2-5,CASSPNSAVQETQYF,TGTGCCAGCAGCCCAAACTCGGCAGTCCAAGAGACCCAGTACTTC
NA,TRBD2,TRBV16,TRBJ2-1,CASSPRGSGGANEQFF,TGTGCCAGCAGCCCCCGAGGTAGCGGGGGGGCAAATGAGCAGTTCTTC
NA,TRBD1,TRBV20-1,TRBJ2-7,CSATGDYEQYF,TGCAGTGCAACAGGGGACTACGAGCAGTACTTC
NA,NA,TRBV12-5,TRBJ1-1,CASGLAPSKNTEAFF,TGTGCTAGTGGTTTGGCACCTAGTAAGAACACTGAAGCTTTCTTT
NA,TRBD1,TRBV27,TRBJ2-3,CASSQWTGTTDTQYF,TGTGCCAGCAGTCAATGGACAGGGACCACAGATACGCAGTATTTT
NA,TRBD2,TRBV7-9,TRBJ2-1,CASSLGLAGPNEQFF,TGTGCCAGCAGCCTGGGACTAGCGGGCCCAAATGAGCAGTTCTTC
NA,TRBD1,TRBV6-4,TRBJ2-3,CASSAGQATDTQYF,TGTGCCAGCAGTGCTGGACAGGCCACAGATACGCAGTATTTT
NA,TRBD1,TRBV28,TRBJ2-2,CASIKDRVNTGELFF,TGTGCCAGCATAAAGGACAGGGTGAACACCGGGGAGCTGTTTTTT
NA,NA,TRBV29-1,TRBJ2-6,CSVRVSGANVLTF,TGCAGCGTCAGGGTCTCGGGGGCCAACGTCCTGACTTTC
NA,NA,TRBV7-9,TRBJ2-5,CASSLTGFQETQYF,TGTGCCAGCAGCTTAACAGGGTTTCAAGAGACCCAGTACTTC
once,TRBD2,TRBV5-1,TRBJ2-1,CASNPGLAGEEQFF,TGCGCCAGCAACCCGGGACTAGCGGGAGAAGAGCAGTTCTTC
NA,TRBD1,TRBV18,TRBJ1-3,CASSLGQSQNTIYF,TGTGCCAGCTCACTGGGACAGTCACAAAACACCATATATTTT
NA,NA,TRBV4-3,TRBJ1-1,CASSQGDGGLRSNAEAFF,TGCGCCAGCAGCCAAGGGGACGGGGGATTGCGATCAAACGCTGAAGCTTTCTTT
once,NA,TRBV18,TRBJ1-4,CASSPLTTDEKLFF,TGTGCCAGCTCACCACTTACAACGGATGAAAAACTGTTTTTT
NA,NA,TRBV7-9,TRBJ2-7,CASSLAWELGEQYF,TGTGCCAGCAGCTTAGCTTGGGAGTTAGGAGAGCAGTACTTC
once,TRBD2,TRBV5-1,TRBJ2-2,CASSLNYDRKRLAGYTNTGELFF,TGCGCCAGCAGCTTGAATTATGACAGAAAAAGACTAGCGGGCTACACGAACACCGGGGAGCTGTTTTTT
few,TRBD1,TRBV30,TRBJ2-5,CAWSVGGTGVQETQYF,TGTGCCTGGAGTGTTGGCGGGACAGGGGTCCAAGAGACCCAGTACTTC
NA,NA,TRBV5-1,TRBJ2-1,CASRAEGYEQFF,TGCGCCAGCAGGGCGGAGGGCTATGAGCAGTTCTTC
NA,TRBD1,TRBV27,TRBJ1-6,CASSLGQGDSPLHF,TGTGCCAGCAGTCTGGGACAGGGAGATTCACCCCTCCACTTT
NA,TRBD2,TRBV4-1,TRBJ2-3,CASSHRTSSRDTQYF,TGCGCCAGCAGCCATAGGACTAGCAGTAGGGATACGCAGTATTTT
NA,TRBD1,TRBV4-3,TRBJ1-6,CASSQGDRAHSPLHF,TGCGCCAGCAGCCAAGGGGACAGGGCTCATTCACCCCTCCACTTT
few,NA,TRBV18,TRBJ2-5,CASSPPGLLETQYF,TGTGCCAGCTCACCCCCGGGATTGTTGGAGACCCAGTACTTC
NA,TRBD2,TRBV10-3,TRBJ2-3,CAISVSGGGSSTDTQYF,TGTGCCATCAGTGTTAGCGGGGGAGGATCGAGCACAGATACGCAGTATTTT
NA,TRBD1,TRBV6-1,TRBJ1-2,CASRWDRAYGYTF,TGTGCCAGCAGATGGGACAGGGCTTATGGCTACACCTTC
NA,TRBD1,TRBV13,TRBJ1-2,CASSLEITGTGGGFYGYTF,TGTGCCAGCAGCTTAGAAATAACCGGGACAGGGGGCGGATTTTATGGCTACACCTTC
NA,TRBD1,TRBV15,TRBJ1-5,CATRLDRGGNQPQHF,TGTGCCACCCGTCTTGACAGGGGAGGCAATCAGCCCCAGCATTTT
NA,TRBD1,TRBV28,TRBJ1-5,CASKDRVFNQPQHF,TGTGCCAGCAAAGACAGGGTTTTCAATCAGCCCCAGCATTTT
NA,TRBD1,TRBV5-1,TRBJ1-6,CASRRGTAGRYNSPLHF,TGCGCCAGCAGACGTGGGACAGCGGGGAGATATAATTCACCCCTCCACTTT
NA,NA,TRBV4-2,TRBJ1-3,CASSQVGGSSGNTIYF,TGTGCCAGCAGCCAAGTGGGCGGCAGCTCTGGAAACACCATATATTTT
NA,NA,TRBV6-5,TRBJ1-4,CASSYSQVNEKLFF,TGTGCCAGCAGTTATTCACAGGTTAATGAAAAACTGTTTTTT
medium-sized,NA,TRBV23-1,TRBJ1-6,CARPGPGHSPLHF,TGCGCCAGGCCGGGCCCAGGCCATTCACCCCTCCACTTT
NA,NA,TRBV4-3,TRBJ2-7,CASSQDTGVTYEQYF,TGCGCCAGCAGCCAAGATACAGGCGTGACCTACGAGCAGTACTTC
NA,NA,TRBV23-1,TRBJ1-2,CASSQGRGNGYTF,TGCGCCAGCAGTCAAGGCCGGGGGAACGGCTACACCTTC
NA,NA,TRBV9,TRBJ1-2,CASSVAGGPQRGYTF,TGTGCCAGCAGCGTAGCAGGTGGGCCACAACGGGGCTACACCTTC
NA,TRBD2,TRBV7-3,TRBJ2-2,CASSSGLAGGPGELFF,TGTGCCAGCAGCTCGGGACTAGCGGGAGGGCCCGGGGAGCTGTTTTTT
NA,NA,TRBV5-6,TRBJ1-4,CASSLATGTRGDEKLFF,TGTGCCAGCAGCTTGGCCACGGGGACACGAGGGGATGAAAAACTGTTTTTT
NA,TRBD1,TRBV6-6,TRBJ1-6,CASSYGTAYNSPLHF,TGTGCCAGCAGTTACGGGACAGCTTATAATTCACCCCTCCACTTT
NA,NA,TRBV10-3,TRBJ2-3,CAISETRDTDTQYF,TGTGCCATCAGTGAAACACGAGACACAGATACGCAGTATTTT
NA,NA,TRBV19,TRBJ2-7,CASTTDTRPYEQYF,TGTGCCAGTACCACGGACACGAGACCCTACGAGCAGTACTTC
NA,NA,TRBV4-3,TRBJ2-1,CASSPNGHYSSYNEQFF,TGCGCCAGCAGCCCTAATGGGCATTATAGCTCCTACAATGAGCAGTTCTTC
NA,NA,TRBV11-3,TRBJ2-7,CASSLGVSYEQYF,TGTGCCAGCAGCTTAGGAGTTAGCTACGAGCAGTACTTC
few,TRBD2,TRBV5-6,TRBJ2-2,CASSLGLAGQGTGELFF,TGTGCCAGCAGCCTAGGACTAGCGGGACAGGGGACCGGGGAGCTGTTTTTT
once,NA,TRBV6-6,TRBJ2-7,CASTATHSYEQYF,TGTGCCAGCACCGCGACCCACTCCTACGAGCAGTACTTC
NA,NA,TRBV28,TRBJ2-7,CASSISDNYEQYF,TGTGCCAGCAGTATATCCGACAACTACGAGCAGTACTTC
NA,NA,TRBV11-3,TRBJ2-3,CASKSGTSTDTQYF,TGTGCCAGCAAATCCGGTACTAGCACAGATACGCAGTATTTT
NA,NA,TRBV6-5,TRBJ1-1,CASSWLRGIETFF,TGTGCCAGCAGTTGGTTACGAGGGATCGAGACTTTCTTT
NA,TRBD1,TRBV29-1,TRBJ2-1,CSVLRGSYNEQFF,TGCAGCGTGCTCAGGGGGTCCTACAATGAGCAGTTCTTC
once,TRBD1,TRBV9,TRBJ2-2,CASSERRTGDTGELFF,TGTGCCAGCAGCGAACGACGGACAGGGGACACCGGGGAGCTGTTTTTT
NA,NA,TRBV12-5,TRBJ2-1,CASGEDTGNEQFF,TGTGCTAGTGGTGAAGATACGGGGAATGAGCAGTTCTTC
once,TRBD2,TRBV28,TRBJ2-2,CASTPPGGRGELFF,TGTGCCAGCACCCCACCGGGAGGGCGGGGGGAGCTGTTTTTT
NA,TRBD1,TRBV12-5,TRBJ1-1,CASGRGQGTEAFF,TGTGCTAGTGGTCGGGGACAGGGCACTGAAGCTTTCTTT
NA,NA,TRBV7-2,TRBJ1-2,CASSYNLGRGNYGYTF,TGTGCCAGCAGCTACAACTTGGGAAGGGGTAACTATGGCTACACCTTC
NA,NA,TRBV2,TRBJ2-5,CASKLGLFQETQYF,TGTGCCAGCAAGTTAGGGCTTTTTCAAGAGACCCAGTACTTC
NA,NA,TRBV28,TRBJ2-1,CASSPGYPYNEQFF,TGTGCCAGCAGTCCAGGGTACCCCTACAATGAGCAGTTCTTC
NA,TRBD1,TRBV5-6,TRBJ2-7,CASNFGAGTGGFEQYF,TGTGCCAGCAACTTTGGAGCCGGGACAGGGGGATTCGAGCAGTACTTC
NA,TRBD1,TRBV9,TRBJ2-3,CASSARTGPDTQYF,TGTGCCAGCAGCGCACGGACAGGGCCAGATACGCAGTATTTT
once,TRBD1,TRBV7-9,TRBJ2-7,CASLAQGKNEQYF,TGTGCCAGCCTTGCACAGGGGAAAAACGAGCAGTACTTC
NA,TRBD1,TRBV19,TRBJ2-7,CASSKDRATYEQYF,TGTGCCAGTAGTAAGGACAGGGCGACCTACGAGCAGTACTTC
NA,TRBD1,TRBV9,TRBJ1-6,CASSVRDSNSPLHF,TGTGCCAGCAGCGTCCGGGACAGCAATTCACCCCTCCACTTT
few,TRBD1,TRBV19,TRBJ1-3,CASSSQGENTIYF,TGTGCCAGTAGTAGCCAGGGGGAAAACACCATATATTTT